A single TCR beta chain is shown here with its context. The antigen is not known. This entry is derived from a study of Ad26.COV2.S vaccination and SARS-CoV-2 variants. Study information: Once, or twice with 56 days between doses, Ad26.COV2.S was given intramuscularly.

General study findings and limits: Breadth, reportedly substantial, characterized the spike-specific CD8+ and CD4+ T cell responses after vaccination.

This table comes from immunoSEQ multiplex PCR, and its TCRdb copy is limited to in-frame clones, with some not included. The table shows roughly 350,000 clones, with more than 85% occurring only once. Trimming took off 6 bases at V and 1 base at J, with 7 bases between the two ends. This CDR3 is built from 13 residues. Indicated treatment: 15 to 20 received Ad26.COV2.S at low or high dose, single or two shots; several received placebo; per-sample allocation not given. The samples were gathered on day 63 after the first injection of vaccine or placebo. An adult of 18-55 years in Boston served as donor.

The clonotype was recovered from a person aged 18 to 59 who received the Ad26.COV2.S COVID-19 vaccine or a placebo. The sample consisted of peripheral blood, taken in a trial of Ad26.COV2.S vaccine versus placebo. The rearrangement uses TRBV12-3 or TRBV12-4 and TRBJ1-5; D ambiguous. The CDR3 region has the DNA TGTGCCAGCAGAGTCGGAAGCAATCAGCCCCAGCATTTT. Translation: CASRVGSNQPQHF.